These 29 T cell receptor beta chains came from one sample sequenced in a study of T cells and copy number aberrations in small-cell lung cancer. Produced via immunoSEQ multiplex PCR; TCRdb's table is partial and in-frame only. The sample records some 9,300 clones, about three quarters being singletons. Sequencing input: normal tissue next to the tumor. These receptors all stem from a man aged 60 to 75 with small cell lung cancer.

V is TRBV11-3 and J is TRBJ2-7; D may be TRBD2 (7 bases). Germline V lookup: CDR1 SGHNT, CDR2 YENEEA. V lost 5 bases and J 3 bases, leaving 14 bases between the germline ends. This CDR3 region has 14 residues. This CDR3 is CASSGGGGGYEQYF. The DNA of the CDR3 is TGTGCCAGCAGCGGAGGGGGGGGCGGCTACGAGCAGTACTTC.

The CDR3 is CASSLNTDTQYF. In DNA form, the CDR3 reads TGTGCCAGCTCACTTAACACAGATACGCAGTATTTT. V gene TRBV18 combines with J gene TRBJ2-3; no reliable D call. The CDR3 is 12 amino acids. The V end lost 4 bases, the J end lost 2 bases, and 4 bases lay between the germline ends. Germline-derived CDR1 and CDR2 are KGHSH and LQKENI.

V is TRBV5-1 and J is TRBJ1-3; TRBD1 agrees at 7 bases. Germline CDR1 and CDR2: SGHRS and YFSETQ. The ends lost 4 bases at V and 0 bases at J; junction bases unmatched: 4. The CDR3 loop spans 15 amino acids. This CDR3 is CASSKGQRSGNTIYF. The CDR3 DNA sequence: TGCGCCAGCAGCAAGGGACAGCGCTCTGGAAACACCATATATTTT. The full variable domain, its missing parts supplied by reference TRBV5-1 and TRBJ1-3, is KAGVTQTPRYLIKTRGQQVTLSCSPISGHRSVSWYQQTPGQGLQFLFEYFSETQRNKGNFPGRFSGRQFSNSRSEMNVSTLELGDSALYLCASSKGQRSGNTIYFGEGSWLTVV.

The chain is built from TRBV6-1 and TRBJ2-7; D is undetermined. Germline CDR1 and CDR2: MNHNS and SASEGT. The V gene lost 4 bases and the J gene lost 3 bases, with 16 bases spanning the gap. This CDR3 is built from 15 residues. DNA for the CDR3: TGTGCCAGCAGTGTTGATGTCGCAGGAAGCTACGAGCAGTACTTC. Protein: CASSVDVAGSYEQYF.

This sequence joins TRBV6-1 and TRBJ2-2, with 7 bases fitting TRBD1. Per the germline V gene, CDR1 is MNHNS and CDR2 is SASEGT. The V and J ends lost 8 bases and 3 bases, in that order; junction bases with no gene match: 6. The CDR3 is 14 residues long. CDR3 in amino acids: CASYRGQDTGELFF. DNA for the CDR3: TGTGCCAGCTATAGGGGGCAAGACACCGGGGAGCTGTTTTTT.

The chain carries TRBV7-9 and TRBJ2-2; 7 bases are shared with TRBD1. The germline V gene encodes CDR1 SEHNR and CDR2 FQNEAQ (reference sequence). CDR3 length: 15 residues. V dropped 5 bases and J dropped 7; count of bases not matched to a gene: 10. CDR3 region: CASSTRQGGSGELFF. The CDR3 DNA is TGTGCCAGCAGCACACGACAGGGTGGTAGCGGGGAGCTGTTTTTT.

The chain couples TRBV5-5 to TRBJ2-3, with a possible D match to TRBD1 (6 bases). The CDR3 is 16 amino acids. V was trimmed by 0 bases and J by 3 bases, leaving 14 bases between them. The germline V gene has CDR1 SGHKS and CDR2 YYEKEE (reference sequence). Here the CDR3 reads CASSLGAAGVTDTQYF. As DNA, the CDR3 is TGTGCCAGCAGCTTGGGAGCGGCAGGGGTTACAGATACGCAGTATTTT.

This clone has only a few counts. The chain has TRBV10-2 and TRBJ1-1; 11 bases agree with TRBD1. The ends lost 11 bases at V and 5 bases at J; junction bases unmatched: 13. The germline V gene has CDR1 WSHSY and CDR2 SAAADI. The CDR3 has 15 residues. The CDR3: CAAWDRGDTGTEAFF. The CDR3 DNA reads TGCGCCGCCTGGGACAGGGGGGACACAGGGACTGAAGCTTTCTTT.

This chain connects TRBV5-6 to TRBJ2-1, with TRBD2 matching over 8 bases. This CDR3 has 17 residues. CDR1 SGHDT and CDR2 YYEEEE come from the germline V gene. Germline trimming cut 1 base from V and 10 bases from J; bases unmatched to any gene: 16. In DNA, the CDR3 is TGTGCCAGCAGCTTGTATGCGGGTAGCGGGATCTCCAGGGAGCAGTTCTTC. Translating it yields CASSLYAGSGISREQFF.

This rearrangement joins TRBV30 to TRBJ2-2; D unclear. Germline-derived CDR1 and CDR2 are GTSNPN and SVGIG (reference sequence). CDR3 length: 12 amino acids. V dropped 1 base and J dropped 4 bases, with 4 bases sitting between them. The DNA for the CDR3 is TGTGCCTGGAGTGAGACCACCGGGGAGCTGTTTTTT. This translates into CAWSETTGELFF.

The chain carries TRBV11-1 and TRBJ2-1, with D perhaps being TRBD1 or TRBD2 (5 bases each). Trimming cost V 8 bases and J 5 bases, with 22 bases left between them. CDR1 is SGHAT, CDR2 FQDESV, per germline (reference sequence). The CDR3 sequence is 16 residues long. CDR3 sequence (DNA): TGTGCCAGCCAAAAGGGGAGCCGGGTCCAAAACAATGAGCAGTTCTTC. Translation: CASQKGSRVQNNEQFF.

This clone came up a few times. CDR3 in amino acids: CAWSKGVNGKLFF. In DNA, the CDR3 is TGTGCCTGGAGTAAAGGGGTTAATGGGAAACTGTTTTTT. The chain links TRBV30 to TRBJ1-4; TRBD1 might be the D (5 bases). The CDR3 is 13 amino acids. The V gene's germline CDR1 is GTSNPN and CDR2 SVGIG (reference sequence). Trimming cost V 2 bases and J 11 bases, with 15 bases left between them.

V usage is TRBV28 and J usage is TRBJ2-7, with no clear D. V was clipped by 4 bases and J by 0 bases, with 16 bases between them. The CDR3 has 16 residues. The germline CDR1 and CDR2 sequences are MDHEN and SYDVKM. This CDR3 is CASSSSSATSSYEQYF. Here the CDR3 DNA reads TGTGCCAGCAGTTCCTCCAGTGCAACAAGCTCCTACGAGCAGTACTTC. The complete variable domain, with remaining parts taken from reference TRBV28 and TRBJ2-7, reads DVKVTQSSRYLVKRTGEKVFLECVQDMDHENMFWYRQDPGLGLRLIYFSYDVKMKEKGDIPEGYSVSREKKERFSLILESASTNQTSMYLCASSSSSATSSYEQYFGPGTRLTVT.

In its sample, this clone was seen a few times. This sequence joins TRBV5-4 and TRBJ2-2; D gene uncertain. Germline CDR1 reads SGHNT; CDR2 reads YYREEE (reference sequence). The CDR3 runs to 13 residues. V lost 5 bases, J lost 4 bases, and 9 bases lay in between. CDR3 loop: CASSLQTTGELFF. As DNA, the CDR3 is TGTGCCAGCAGTCTCCAAACCACCGGGGAGCTGTTTTTT.

The chain links TRBV30 to TRBJ2-5; 10 nucleotides align to TRBD1. The V and J ends lost 4 bases and 5 bases, in that order; junction bases with no gene match: 10. The CDR3 runs 15 residues. In germline, CDR1 is GTSNPN, CDR2 SVGIG (reference sequence). The CDR3 region has the DNA TGTGCCTGGAACCGGGGACAGGGGCGGTTGGAGACCCAGTACTTC. Its translation: CAWNRGQGRLETQYF.

V is TRBV9 and J is TRBJ2-3; tentatively, D is TRBD2 (6 bases). This CDR3 is 13 amino acids long. V was shortened by 3 bases and J by 6 bases, with 11 bases between the two germline ends. Germline V gene sequence: CDR1 SGDLS, CDR2 YYNGEE. CDR3 sequence reads: CASSGRAGDTQYF. The CDR3 nucleotides read TGTGCCAGCAGCGGGAGGGCCGGGGATACGCAGTATTTT.

The chain employs TRBV11-3 and TRBJ2-1, with TRBD1 matching over 9 bases. CDR1 and CDR2 (germline): SGHNT, YENEEA. The CDR3 length is 15 residues. The ends lost 0 bases at V and 4 bases at J; junction bases unmatched: 1. The CDR3 DNA is TGTGCCAGCAGCTTAGATGGGACAGGGTACAATGAGCAGTTCTTC. Its protein is CASSLDGTGYNEQFF. The full variable domain, completed using reference TRBV11-3 and TRBJ2-1, is EAGVVQSPRYKIIEKKQPVAFWCNPISGHNTLYWYLQNLGQGPELLIRYENEEAVDDSQLPKDRFSAERLKGVDSTLKIQPAELGDSAVYLCASSLDGTGYNEQFFGPGTRLTVL.

The rearrangement joins TRBV30 to TRBJ2-2; 11 bases map to TRBD2. This CDR3 region has 16 residues. V shed 0 bases and J 5 bases; nucleotides not matched to a gene: 5. Germline V gene data show CDR1 as GTSNPN and CDR2 as SVGIG (reference sequence). The CDR3 protein is CAWSVRLAGPTGELFF. In DNA form, the CDR3 reads TGTGCCTGGAGTGTACGACTAGCGGGACCTACCGGGGAGCTGTTTTTT.

This sequence joins TRBV7-2 and TRBJ2-2; tentatively, D is TRBD1 (6 bases). The CDR3 extends over 14 amino acids. Germline V gene sequence: CDR1 SGHTA, CDR2 FQGNSA. V was cut by 1 base and J by 7 bases, with 10 bases left in between. The CDR3 region has the DNA TGTGCCAGCAGCTTAGGGGGGCGTGGCGGGGAGCTGTTTTTT. This encodes CASSLGGRGGELFF.

As regards this clone: Other nucleotide sequences from this sample produce the same CDR3. The chain carries TRBV19 and TRBJ2-2; no firm D call. The germline V gene has CDR1 LNHDA and CDR2 SQIVND (reference sequence). The CDR3 contains 11 residues. Trimming left V 8 bases short and J 6 bases short, with 7 bases between. The CDR3 is CASSTPGELFF. Here the CDR3 DNA reads TGTGCCAGTTCCACTCCCGGGGAGCTGTTTTTT.

This chain uses TRBV10-3 with TRBJ2-4, with 13 bases matching TRBD2. CDR1 and CDR2 from the germline V gene are ENHRY and SYGVKD. Trimming took 10 bases from V and 1 from J; bases not matched to a gene: 7. This CDR3 is built from 16 residues. Here the CDR3 reads CATTPTSGRAKNIQYF. In DNA, the CDR3 is TGTGCCACCACCCCGACTAGCGGGAGGGCCAAAAACATTCAGTACTTC.

V gene TRBV5-1 combines with J gene TRBJ2-5; TRBD1 agrees at 9 bases. V trimming: 4 bases; J trimming: 3 bases; junction bases outside the gene matches: 1. This CDR3 has 13 residues. The germline CDR1 and CDR2 sequences are SGHRS and YFSETQ. The CDR3 is CASSRTGEETQYF. The DNA for the CDR3 is TGCGCCAGCAGCAGGACAGGGGAAGAGACCCAGTACTTC. The variable domain in full, with the rest retrieved from reference TRBV5-1 and TRBJ2-5, is KAGVTQTPRYLIKTRGQQVTLSCSPISGHRSVSWYQQTPGQGLQFLFEYFSETQRNKGNFPGRFSGRQFSNSRSEMNVSTLELGDSALYLCASSRTGEETQYFGPGTRLLVL.

V usage is TRBV7-9 and J usage is TRBJ1-1; possible D gene TRBD1, 6 bases. With 5 bases removed from V and 4 bases from J, the gap between germline ends came to 20 bases. Looked up from germline, CDR1 is SEHNR and CDR2 is FQNEAQ (reference sequence). The CDR3 totals 16 residues. The CDR3 is CASSPPGGQGITEAFF. CDR3 coding DNA: TGTGCCAGCAGCCCCCCCGGGGGGCAGGGTATCACTGAAGCTTTCTTT. Drawing the rest from reference TRBV7-9 and TRBJ1-1, the complete variable domain is DTGVSQNPRHKITKRGQNVTFRCDPISEHNRLYWYRQTLGQGPEFLTYFQNEAQLEKSRLLSDRFSAERPKGSFSTLEIQRTEQGDSAMYLCASSPPGGQGITEAFFGQGTRLTVV.

The chain has TRBV10-1 and TRBJ2-1; 9 bases agree with TRBD2. The CDR3 loop spans 14 amino acids. Germline V CDR1 and CDR2: WNHNN, SYGVQD (reference sequence). V lost 4 bases and J lost 10; bases outside the gene matches: 8. This CDR3 reads CASSAGLARGEQFF. The CDR3 DNA sequence: TGCGCCAGCAGTGCTGGACTAGCGAGGGGGGAGCAGTTCTTC.

As concerns this clone: Other nucleotide sequences from this sample produce the same CDR3. The chain has TRBV5-6 and TRBJ2-7; D is unclear. Per the germline V gene, CDR1 is SGHDT and CDR2 is YYEEEE. The CDR3 consists of 12 residues. V lost 4 bases and J 2 bases, leaving 7 bases between the germline ends. The CDR3 nucleotides read TGTGCCAGCAGCCGAGACACCTACGAGCAGTACTTC. This translates into CASSRDTYEQYF.

Comment on this clone: At one boundary the junction diverges from the germline segment, which might be a read error. This rearrangement joins TRBV19 to TRBJ2-2, with 13 nucleotides matching TRBD2. CDR3 length: 18 amino acids. CDR1 is LNHDA and CDR2 is SQIVND in the germline V gene (reference sequence). The CDR3 nucleotides are TGTGCCAGTAGCGACCGACTAGCGGGAGGACTGAACACTGGGGAGCTGTTTTTT. Translating gives CASSDRLAGGLNTGELFF. The variable domain in full, with the rest retrieved from reference TRBV19 and TRBJ2-2, is DGGITQSPKYLFRKEGQNVTLSCEQNLNHDAMYWYRQDPGQGLRLIYYSQIVNDFQKGDIAEGYSVSREKKESFPLTVTSAQKNPTAFYLCASSDRLAGGLNTGELFFGEGSRLTVL.

The chain employs TRBV4-2 and TRBJ1-2; possible D gene TRBD1, 6 bases. CDR1 and CDR2 (germline): LGHNA, YNFKEQ. The ends were cut back, 6 bases at V and 4 bases at J, with 15 bases in the middle. The length of the CDR3 is 14 residues. The CDR3, as DNA: TGTGCCAGCAGTCCTTTGACAGGACCCTATGGCTACACCTTC. It is translated as CASSPLTGPYGYTF.

The chain employs TRBV19 and TRBJ2-1, with D possibly matching TRBD1 (5 bases). V lost 2 bases, J lost 8 bases, and 13 bases lay in between. Germline V lookup: CDR1 LNHDA, CDR2 SQIVND (reference sequence). There are 14 residues in the CDR3. The chain's CDR3 is CASSISVVGDEQFF. The CDR3 coding sequence is TGTGCCAGTAGTATATCAGTCGTAGGGGATGAGCAGTTCTTC.

The V call is TRBV28, the J call TRBJ2-5; 7 bases agree with TRBD1. The closer fit of TRBJ2-7 to the DNA end suggests the J call may be wrong. The CDR3 contains 14 residues. Germline V gives CDR1 MDHEN, CDR2 SYDVKM. CDR3 residues: CASRPGTEVYEQYF. CDR3 coding DNA: TGTGCCAGCAGACCCGGGACAGAAGTCTACGAGCAGTACTTC.